Presented here are 28 T cell receptor beta chains from one specimen sequenced in a study of cytomegalovirus exposure and HLA in healthy donors. The PCR employed 60 Vbeta primers together with 13 Jbeta primers. Generated by immunoSEQ multiplex PCR, the TCRdb table keeps only in-frame clones and is missing some. The data contain tens of thousands of clones, 63% of them singletons. Material for sequencing was PBMCs. These receptors all come from a woman aged 25 to 39 in good health and CMV-seronegative.

This sequence joins TRBV19 and TRBJ1-6, with TRBD1 as a possible D gene (6 bases). The CDR3 contains 12 residues. CDR1 and CDR2 from the germline V gene are LNHDA and SQIVND (reference sequence). V lost 11 bases, J lost 7 bases, and 12 bases lay in between. CDR3 in DNA: TGTGCCTCTCGACAGGCCAATTCACCCCTCCACTTT. This sequence encodes CASRQANSPLHF.

The chain is built from TRBV6-5 and TRBJ2-1; D is unresolved. Germline V gives CDR1 MNHEY, CDR2 SVGAGI. The CDR3 runs to 15 residues. V lost 6 bases, J lost 0 bases, and 12 bases lay in between. This chain's CDR3 is CASSLDLSSYNEQFF. The DNA for the CDR3 is TGTGCCAGCAGCCTAGACTTGAGCTCCTACAATGAGCAGTTCTTC.

J is TRBJ2-3 and V is TRBV7-2; TRBD2 is a possible D gene (5 bases). V lost 0 bases to trimming and J lost 4 bases, with 23 bases between them. Looked up from germline, CDR1 is SGHTA and CDR2 is FQGNSA. This CDR3 region has 19 residues. The CDR3 sequence: CASSLALSWTSAVSDTQYF. The CDR3 DNA reads TGTGCCAGCAGCTTAGCGCTATCGTGGACCTCAGCGGTCTCAGATACGCAGTATTTT.

The chain employs TRBV19 and TRBJ1-5, with D tentatively TRBD1 (5 bases). Trimming pared 4 bases from V and 4 bases from J, leaving 14 bases between. This CDR3 is built from 15 residues. The germline V gene encodes CDR1 LNHDA and CDR2 SQIVND (reference sequence). The CDR3 sequence: CASSTQTVRNQPQHF. The CDR3 region has the DNA TGTGCCAGTAGTACCCAGACAGTCCGGAATCAGCCCCAGCATTTT.

This clone was seen a few times. The V and J genes are TRBV30 and TRBJ2-1; TRBD2 aligns across 12 bases. Germline V lookup: CDR1 GTSNPN, CDR2 SVGIG (reference sequence). The J segment lost 3 bases and the V segment lost 4 bases, leaving 7 bases of the junction unmatched. The CDR3 has 16 amino acids. The CDR3 nucleotides are TGTGCCTGGACAGGACTAGCGGGAAGTCGCTACAATGAGCAGTTCTTC. This encodes CAWTGLAGSRYNEQFF. Full variable domain (outside the CDR3, taken from reference TRBV30 and TRBJ2-1): SQTIHQWPATLVQPVGSPLSLECTVEGTSNPNLYWYRQAAGRGLQLLFYSVGIGQISSEVPQNLSASRPQDRQFILSSKKLLLSDSGFYLCAWTGLAGSRYNEQFFGPGTRLTVL.

The gene calls are TRBV21-1 and TRBJ2-7; the table assigns TRBD1, which was not confirmed against the DNA. TRBV21-1 counts as a pseudogene. The CDR3 totals 15 residues. Here the CDR3 DNA reads TGTGCCAGCACCGCCCGGGACAACTTTTACTACGAGCAGTACTTC. It encodes CASTARDNFYYEQYF.

The genes are TRBV18 and TRBJ1-1; D is perhaps TRBD1 (5 bases). This CDR3 region has 13 residues. Per germline, CDR1 KGHSH and CDR2 LQKENI. The ends were cut back, 6 bases at V and 0 bases at J, with 8 bases in the middle. This CDR3 reads CASSRDVNTEAFF. The DNA for the CDR3 is TGTGCCAGCTCGCGGGACGTGAACACTGAAGCTTTCTTT.

This clone appeared a few times. The J gene is TRBJ1-2, the V gene TRBV4-2; 8 bases are shared with TRBD1. The CDR3 consists of 19 residues. V lost 0 bases, J lost 1 base, and 13 bases stayed unmatched. From germline, CDR1 is LGHNA and CDR2 YNFKEQ. The CDR3: CASSQDGRNRGRVNYGYTF. Here the CDR3 DNA reads TGTGCCAGCAGCCAAGATGGCCGGAACAGGGGGAGGGTTAACTATGGCTACACCTTC.

The chain couples TRBV19 to TRBJ1-1; 9 nucleotides match TRBD1. Germline V gene sequence: CDR1 LNHDA, CDR2 SQIVND (reference sequence). Trimming cost V 3 bases and J 0 bases; bases outside gene matches: 5. This CDR3 has 16 amino acids. The CDR3 region is CASSIPTGGMNTEAFF. CDR3 DNA sequence: TGTGCCAGTAGTATCCCTACAGGGGGCATGAACACTGAAGCTTTCTTT. Variable domain in full (rest from reference TRBV19 and TRBJ1-1): DGGITQSPKYLFRKEGQNVTLSCEQNLNHDAMYWYRQDPGQGLRLIYYSQIVNDFQKGDIAEGYSVSREKKESFPLTVTSAQKNPTAFYLCASSIPTGGMNTEAFFGQGTRLTVV.

This clone came up a few times. This chain uses TRBV7-9 with TRBJ2-2; TRBD2 agrees at 10 bases. V shed 5 bases and J 1 base; nucleotides not matched to a gene: 4. Germline CDR1 SEHNR, CDR2 FQNEAQ (reference sequence). The CDR3 contains 16 residues. The CDR3, as DNA: TGTGCCAGCAGCACCAGCGGGAGGGGGAACACCGGGGAGCTGTTTTTT. It translates to CASSTSGRGNTGELFF.

This clone was picked up a small number of times. The chain has TRBV19 and TRBJ1-2, with D unresolved. CDR1 is LNHDA, CDR2 SQIVND, per germline (reference sequence). V shed 5 bases and J shed 0 bases, with 16 bases lying between them. CDR3 length: 16 residues. CDR3 nucleotide sequence: TGTGCCAGTAGTTTCAAGTCTGTTATAGCTAACTATGGCTACACCTTC. The encoded protein is CASSFKSVIANYGYTF.

The chain has TRBV19 and TRBJ2-7; 10 bases map to TRBD1. In germline, CDR1 is LNHDA, CDR2 SQIVND (reference sequence). The CDR3 has 16 residues. J gave up 9 bases and V 5 bases, and 16 bases lay outside the gene matches. In DNA, the CDR3 is TGTGCCAGTAGTGTCCGACTCCGGGACAGGGGTATCGGGCAGTACTTC. Encoded protein: CASSVRLRDRGIGQYF.

This clone occurred a few times. J is TRBJ2-2 and V is TRBV7-3, with D possibly matching TRBD2 (6 bases). Between the trimmed V and J ends, which lost 5 bases and 2 bases, there was a span of 15 bases. The CDR3 has 16 amino acids. Germline CDR1 and CDR2: SGHTA and FQGTGA. The CDR3 DNA reads TGTGCCAGCAGCCCAATGGGACTTAGCAACACCGGGGAGCTGTTTTTT. It specifies CASSPMGLSNTGELFF.

This clone has just a few counts. J is TRBJ1-5 and V is TRBV7-8; 9 positions agree with TRBD1. The CDR3 length is 18 residues. Germline values: CDR1 SGHVS, CDR2 FQNEAQ. Trimming took 2 bases from V and 3 from J; bases not matched to a gene: 11. CDR3 sequence: CASSLMVTGGPTNQPQHF. The CDR3, as DNA: TGTGCCAGCAGCTTAATGGTGACAGGGGGGCCCACCAATCAGCCCCAGCATTTT.

The table lists this clone with a few counts. The rearrangement joins TRBV25-1 to TRBJ2-5, with D tentatively TRBD2 (5 bases). The V end was cut by 1 base, the J end by 0 bases, with 6 bases between. CDR1 MGHDK and CDR2 SYGVNS come from the germline V gene. The CDR3 has 14 amino acids. CDR3 loop: CASSESRDQETQYF. DNA for the CDR3: TGTGCCAGCAGTGAATCGAGGGACCAAGAGACCCAGTACTTC.

Turning to this clone: A read error may explain this, as a much larger clone is one base away. The sample has other DNA sequences that encode this CDR3 too. The rearrangement links TRBV2 to TRBJ2-7; TRBD1 is a possible D gene (7 bases). CDR1 and CDR2 from the germline V gene are SNHLY and FYNNEI. This CDR3 region has 14 residues. The CDR3 sequence is CASSVQGGDYEQYF. The CDR3 DNA is TGTGCCAGCAGCGTCCAGGGGGGAGACTACGAGCAATACTTC.

There are a few counts of this clone. At the DNA level, this CDR3 is encoded by other sequences in the same sample as well. The V gene is TRBV18, the J gene TRBJ1-4; 10 bases are a match to TRBD1. The CDR3 extends over 17 amino acids. V gave up 1 base and J gave up 9 bases; unmatched junction bases: 11. The germline CDR1 and CDR2 sequences are KGHSH and LQKENI. The CDR3 DNA is TGTGCCAGCTCACCACAGCCCGCCCCGGGACAGGGGAAAAAACTGTTTTTT. Its translation: CASSPQPAPGQGKKLFF.

The CDR3 region is CASSVLGQQHYEQYF. The DNA of the CDR3 is TGTGCCAGCAGTGTTCTCGGACAGCAACACTACGAGCAGTACTTC. The rearrangement links TRBV25-1 to TRBJ2-7, with D possibly matching TRBD1 (6 bases). CDR1 MGHDK and CDR2 SYGVNS come from the germline V gene. The ends were cut back, 4 bases at V and 3 bases at J, with 16 bases in the middle. The CDR3 extends over 15 amino acids.

The chain joins TRBV29-1 to TRBJ1-5; D is ambiguous. This CDR3 is 13 amino acids long. V was trimmed by 0 bases and J by 6 bases, leaving 9 bases between them. Germline V lookup: CDR1 SQVTM, CDR2 ANQGSEA. Here the CDR3 DNA reads TGCAGCGTTGAAGATCAAGAGGGTCAGCCCCAGCATTTT. It codes for CSVEDQEGQPQHF.

The V call is TRBV19, the J call TRBJ2-3, with D perhaps matching TRBD2 (7 bases). Trimming left V 5 bases short and J 5 bases short, with 17 bases between. Germline CDR1 and CDR2: LNHDA and SQIVND (reference sequence). CDR3 length: 15 residues. CDR3: CASSGGRGARDTQYF. The CDR3 DNA is TGTGCCAGTAGTGGAGGTCGGGGGGCAAGAGATACGCAGTATTTT.

The chain is built from TRBV19 and TRBJ1-5; possible D gene TRBD1, 5 bases. The germline gives CDR1 LNHDA, CDR2 SQIVND (reference sequence). The CDR3 contains 19 residues. The V gene lost 3 bases and the J gene lost 2 bases, with 23 bases spanning the gap. The DNA of the CDR3 is TGTGCCAGTAGTATCCGCGGGGCAAGGAGTTATTTCGGCAATCAGCCCCAGCATTTT. This codes for CASSIRGARSYFGNQPQHF.

V and J are TRBV27 and TRBJ1-2, with 8 positions matching TRBD1. V was clipped by 3 bases and J by 3 bases; unmatched bases: 3. The germline gives CDR1 MNHEY, CDR2 SMNVEV (reference sequence). This CDR3 comprises 14 residues. The CDR3 sequence is CASSFDRGDYGYTF. The CDR3 coding sequence is TGTGCCAGCAGTTTCGACAGGGGTGACTATGGCTACACCTTC.

J is TRBJ2-5 and V is TRBV10-3, with D uncertain. Germline V gene lookup returns CDR1 ENHRY and CDR2 SYGVKD. Trimming removed 4 bases from V and 3 bases from J, with 9 bases in between. The CDR3 covers 13 residues. The CDR3 DNA sequence: TGTGCCATCAGTGTCGGTGAAAAAGAGACCCAGTACTTC. Amino acids: CAISVGEKETQYF.

This chain joins TRBV28 and TRBJ1-1; 11 positions agree with TRBD1. The CDR3 runs 19 residues. The V gene end was trimmed by 5 bases and the J gene end by 0 bases; junction bases not matched to a gene: 14. CDR1 MDHEN and CDR2 SYDVKM come from the germline V gene. The CDR3 protein is CASSPRTGGVWLVNTEAFF. The CDR3, as DNA: TGTGCCAGCAGTCCGCGGACAGGGGGCGTCTGGTTGGTGAACACTGAAGCTTTCTTT.

This clone was counted between two and nine times. The chain links TRBV27 to TRBJ2-1; a possible D gene is TRBD2 (5 bases). In germline, CDR1 is MNHEY, CDR2 SMNVEV (reference sequence). V lost 7 bases, J lost 8 bases, and 9 bases lay in between. The CDR3 extends over 11 amino acids. CDR3 DNA: TGTGCCAGCACTACCGGGGATGAGCAGTTCTTC. This codes for CASTTGDEQFF.

The V call is TRBV9, the J call TRBJ1-4; D gene uncertain. Trimming left V 4 bases short and J 8 bases short, with 18 bases between. Germline V lookup: CDR1 SGDLS, CDR2 YYNGEE. This CDR3 spans 15 amino acids. CDR3 DNA sequence: TGTGCCAGCAGCTCCAGAAGGGCGGGGAAGGAAAAACTGTTTTTT. Translated: CASSSRRAGKEKLFF.

The genes are TRBV19 and TRBJ1-2, with 7 nucleotides matching TRBD1. The V gene's germline CDR1 is LNHDA and CDR2 SQIVND (reference sequence). The CDR3 loop spans 13 amino acids. Trimming removed 5 bases from V and 4 bases from J; junction bases left unmatched: 4. CDR3 in DNA: TGTGCCAGTAGTGCCACAGGGGTCTATGGCTACACCTTC. Amino acids: CASSATGVYGYTF. Full variable domain (outside the CDR3, taken from reference TRBV19 and TRBJ1-2): DGGITQSPKYLFRKEGQNVTLSCEQNLNHDAMYWYRQDPGQGLRLIYYSQIVNDFQKGDIAEGYSVSREKKESFPLTVTSAQKNPTAFYLCASSATGVYGYTFGSGTRLTVV.

The chain combines TRBV27 with TRBJ2-7; 7 bases fit TRBD1. The CDR3 is 14 residues long. Germline trimming cut 6 bases from V and 0 bases from J; bases unmatched to any gene: 5. CDR1 is MNHEY and CDR2 is SMNVEV in the germline V gene (reference sequence). In DNA form, the CDR3 reads TGTGCCAGCAGCCTCGGGACAGACTCCTACGAGCAGTACTTC. Translating gives CASSLGTDSYEQYF.